This TCR beta chain was retrieved from a study of OX40 agonist ivuxolimab in advanced cancers. Findings of the study overall: The authors did not determine the antigen specificity of the expanded peripheral T cells.

The germline gives CDR1 LNHDA, CDR2 SQIVND (reference sequence). Between the trimmed V and J ends, which lost 7 bases and 0 bases, there was a span of 6 bases. The CDR3 spans 13 residues. The method was immunoSEQ multiplex PCR; TCRdb's version includes in-frame clones alone and lacks a portion of them. The profile covers 90,000 to 100,000 clones, with roughly nine tenths appearing a single time and over 0.65% taken by the ten largest. About this clone: As yet, its antigen is unknown.

The sequence came from an adult with an advanced solid tumor such as melanoma, head and neck, liver or kidney cancer. The material sequenced was CD4+ or CD8+ T cells sorted from blood, taken in a trial of the OX40 agonist ivuxolimab. The J gene is TRBJ1-4, the V gene TRBV19; D unresolved. This CDR3 is CASKETTNEKLFF. As DNA, the CDR3 is TGTGCCAGTAAGGAGACAACTAATGAAAAACTGTTTTTT. Together with reference TRBV19 and TRBJ1-4, the CDR3 gives the full variable domain: DGGITQSPKYLFRKEGQNVTLSCEQNLNHDAMYWYRQDPGQGLRLIYYSQIVNDFQKGDIAEGYSVSREKKESFPLTVTSAQKNPTAFYLCASKETTNEKLFFGSGTQLSVL.